The present T cell receptor beta chain was sequenced within a study of monozygotic twins with inflammatory bowel disease. One entry per CDR3 protein, without DNA, is what TCRdb gives after re-calling the 5' RACE reads. The sample is made up of about 330,000 distinct CDR3 sequences, and the top ten hold 2% to 2.5% of it. Germline V gene data show CDR1 as SGHRS and CDR2 as YFSETQ. The CDR3 sequence is 15 residues long. Note on this clonotype: Its specificity is unknown.

Study-level findings and limits: The existence of one strong signal or clonotype linked to IBD lacked support. What may have added variability to patient repertoires is that immunosuppressive treatments differed.

V usage is TRBV5-1 and J usage is TRBJ2-7; TCRdb proposes TRBD1, but this gene call is untestable without DNA. What was sequenced was blood. The receptor was isolated from a human donor with ulcerative colitis or Crohn's disease, or a healthy co-twin of an affected twin (not recorded which). CDR3: CASSYRQASSYEQYF.